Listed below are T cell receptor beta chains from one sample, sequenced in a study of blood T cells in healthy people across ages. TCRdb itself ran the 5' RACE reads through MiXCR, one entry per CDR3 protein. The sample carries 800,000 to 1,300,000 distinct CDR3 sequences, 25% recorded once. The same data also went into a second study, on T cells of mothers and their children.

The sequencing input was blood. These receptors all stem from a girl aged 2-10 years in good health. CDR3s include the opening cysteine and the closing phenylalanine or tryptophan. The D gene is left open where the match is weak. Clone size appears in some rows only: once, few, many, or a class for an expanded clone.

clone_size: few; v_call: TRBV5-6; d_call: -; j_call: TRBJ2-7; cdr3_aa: CASSFYRVDEQYF; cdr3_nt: TGTGCCAGCAGCTTCTACAGGGTCGACGAGCAGTACTTC
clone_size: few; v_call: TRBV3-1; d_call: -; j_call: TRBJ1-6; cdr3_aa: CASSQGSSGPGYNSPLHF; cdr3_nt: TGTGCCAGCAGCCAAGGGTCTTCAGGGCCAGGTTATAATTCACCCCTCCACTTT
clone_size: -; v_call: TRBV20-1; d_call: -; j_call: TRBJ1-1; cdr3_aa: CRGLGKNTEAFF; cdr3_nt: TGCAGGGGCTTGGGGAAGAACACTGAAGCTTTCTTT
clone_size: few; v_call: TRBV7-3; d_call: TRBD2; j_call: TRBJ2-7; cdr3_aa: CASSLTSTRLAGEDFDEQYF; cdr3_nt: TGTGCCAGCAGCTTAACGAGTACGCGACTAGCGGGAGAAGATTTCGACGAGCAGTACTTC
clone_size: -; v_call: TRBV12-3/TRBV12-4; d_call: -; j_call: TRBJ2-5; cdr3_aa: CASTRQIQETQYF; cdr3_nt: TGTGCCAGCACGCGACAGATTCAAGAGACCCAGTACTTC
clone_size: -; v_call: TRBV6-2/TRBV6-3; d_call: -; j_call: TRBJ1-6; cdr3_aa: CASSYRPPAYYNSPLHF; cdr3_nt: TGTGCCAGCAGTTATAGGCCGCCTGCATACTATAATTCACCCCTCCACTTT
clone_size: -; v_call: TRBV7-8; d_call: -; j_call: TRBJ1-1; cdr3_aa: CASSVSVGPWGTEAFF; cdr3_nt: TGTGCCAGCAGCGTATCGGTGGGCCCATGGGGCACTGAAGCTTTCTTT
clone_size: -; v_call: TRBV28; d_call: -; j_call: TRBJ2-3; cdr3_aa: CASTTFDNTDTQYF; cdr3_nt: TGTGCCAGCACCACCTTTGACAACACAGATACGCAGTATTTT
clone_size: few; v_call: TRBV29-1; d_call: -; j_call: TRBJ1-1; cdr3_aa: CSVFPGLTEAFF; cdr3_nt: TGCAGCGTTTTCCCAGGGCTCACTGAAGCTTTCTTT
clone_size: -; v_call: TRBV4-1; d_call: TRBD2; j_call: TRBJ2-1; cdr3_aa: CASSQTTSGWTDGQFF; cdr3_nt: TGCGCCAGCAGCCAAACCACTAGCGGGTGGACGGATGGGCAGTTCTTC
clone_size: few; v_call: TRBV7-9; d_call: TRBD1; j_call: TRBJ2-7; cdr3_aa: CASSSRQGDYYEQYF; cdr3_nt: TGTGCCAGCAGCTCGAGACAGGGGGACTACTACGAGCAGTACTTC
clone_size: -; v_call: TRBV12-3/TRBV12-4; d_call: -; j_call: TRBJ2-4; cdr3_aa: CASSGRVIRNIQYF; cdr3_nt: TGTGCCAGCAGTGGCAGGGTAATAAGAAACATTCAGTACTTC
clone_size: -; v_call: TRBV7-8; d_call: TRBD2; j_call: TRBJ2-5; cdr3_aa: CASSLLIAGYQETQYF; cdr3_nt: TGTGCCAGCAGCTTACTAATAGCGGGGTACCAAGAGACCCAGTACTTC
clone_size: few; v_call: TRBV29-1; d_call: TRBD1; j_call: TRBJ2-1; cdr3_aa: CSVGTTGVNEQFF; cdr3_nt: TGCAGCGTGGGCACCACAGGGGTGAATGAGCAGTTCTTC
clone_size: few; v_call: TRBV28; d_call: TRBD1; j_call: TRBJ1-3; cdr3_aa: CASSLLAGGGQASGNTIYF; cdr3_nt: TGTGCCAGCAGTTTATTAGCGGGAGGGGGACAGGCCTCTGGAAACACCATATATTTT
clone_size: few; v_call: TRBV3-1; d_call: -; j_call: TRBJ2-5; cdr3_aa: CASSQEGWRDRQETQYF; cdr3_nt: TGTGCCAGCAGCCAAGAAGGCTGGCGGGATCGCCAAGAGACCCAGTACTTC
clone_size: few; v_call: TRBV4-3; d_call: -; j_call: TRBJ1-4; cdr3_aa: CASSQWKWEKLFF; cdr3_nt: TGCGCCAGCAGCCAGTGGAAGTGGGAAAAACTGTTTTTT
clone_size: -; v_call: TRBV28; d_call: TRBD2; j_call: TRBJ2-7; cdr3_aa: CASRGLAGGPHHEQYF; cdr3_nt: TGTGCCAGCAGGGGACTAGCGGGAGGACCCCATCACGAGCAGTACTTC
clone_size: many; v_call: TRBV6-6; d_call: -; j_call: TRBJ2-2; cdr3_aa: CASSYSPNTGELFF; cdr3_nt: TGTGCCAGCAGTTACTCTCCGAACACCGGGGAGCTGTTTTTT
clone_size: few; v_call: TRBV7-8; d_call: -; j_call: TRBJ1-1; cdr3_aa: CASSLEWAGPNTEAFF; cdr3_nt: TGTGCCAGCAGCTTAGAGTGGGCAGGGCCCAACACTGAAGCTTTCTTT
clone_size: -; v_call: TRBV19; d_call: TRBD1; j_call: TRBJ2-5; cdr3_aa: CASSITGVPAQETQYF; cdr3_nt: TGTGCCAGTAGTATAACAGGGGTCCCGGCCCAAGAGACCCAGTACTTC
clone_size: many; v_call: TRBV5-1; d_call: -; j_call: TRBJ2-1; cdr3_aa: CASTPDRYNEQFF; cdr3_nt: TGCGCCAGCACCCCGGACCGTTACAATGAGCAGTTCTTC
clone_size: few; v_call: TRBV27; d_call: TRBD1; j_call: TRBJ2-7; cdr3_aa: CASRDRGQEQYF; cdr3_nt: TGTGCCAGCAGGGACAGGGGGCAGGAGCAGTACTTC
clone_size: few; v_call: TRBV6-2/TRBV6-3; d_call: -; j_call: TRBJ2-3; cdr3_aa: CASGPLRRAPRDTQYF; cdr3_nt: TGTGCCAGCGGCCCCCTCCGGCGGGCCCCCCGGGATACGCAGTATTTT
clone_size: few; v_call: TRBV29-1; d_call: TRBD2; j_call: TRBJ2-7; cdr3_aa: CSTLLANSYEQYF; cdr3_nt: TGCAGCACTTTACTAGCGAACTCCTACGAGCAGTACTTC
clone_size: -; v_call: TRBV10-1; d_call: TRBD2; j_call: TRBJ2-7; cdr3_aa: CASSPTAGTNKGQYF; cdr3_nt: TGCGCCAGCTCCCCTACCGCCGGGACTAACAAAGGGCAGTACTTC
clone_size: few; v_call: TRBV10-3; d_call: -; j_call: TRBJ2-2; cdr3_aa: CAISEDNTGELFF; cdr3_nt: TGTGCCATCAGTGAGGACAACACCGGGGAGCTGTTTTTT
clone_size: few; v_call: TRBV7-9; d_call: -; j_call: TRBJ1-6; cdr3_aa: CASSAGPGRINSPLHF; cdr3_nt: TGTGCCAGCAGCGCCGGTCCGGGACGGATAAATTCACCCCTCCACTTT
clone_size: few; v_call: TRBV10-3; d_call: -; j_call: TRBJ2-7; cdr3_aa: CAISGLGSYEQYF; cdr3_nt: TGTGCCATCAGTGGACTTGGGTCCTACGAGCAGTACTTC
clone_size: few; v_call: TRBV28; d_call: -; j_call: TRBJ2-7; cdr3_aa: CASTDRTQYEQYF; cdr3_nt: TGTGCCAGCACGGACAGAACTCAATACGAGCAGTACTTC
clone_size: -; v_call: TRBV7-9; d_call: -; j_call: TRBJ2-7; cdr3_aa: CASSPAEGAGVEQYF; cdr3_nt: TGTGCCAGCAGCCCTGCGGAGGGGGCAGGGGTCGAGCAGTACTTC
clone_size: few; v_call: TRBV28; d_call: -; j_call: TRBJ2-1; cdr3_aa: CASKGLNYNEQFF; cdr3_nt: TGTGCCAGCAAGGGACTGAACTACAATGAGCAGTTCTTC
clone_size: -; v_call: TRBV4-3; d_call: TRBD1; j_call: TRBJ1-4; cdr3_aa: CASSQGDGYFGTVDEKLFF; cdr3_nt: TGCGCCAGCAGCCAAGGTGACGGCTATTTTGGGACAGTAGATGAAAAACTGTTTTTT
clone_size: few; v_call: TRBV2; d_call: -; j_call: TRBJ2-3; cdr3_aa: CASSVRQNTDTQYF; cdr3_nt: TGTGCCAGCAGTGTTAGACAGAACACAGATACGCAGTATTTT
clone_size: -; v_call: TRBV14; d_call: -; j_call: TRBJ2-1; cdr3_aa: CASSQWGYEQFF; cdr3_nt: TGTGCCAGCAGCCAGTGGGGCTATGAGCAGTTCTTC